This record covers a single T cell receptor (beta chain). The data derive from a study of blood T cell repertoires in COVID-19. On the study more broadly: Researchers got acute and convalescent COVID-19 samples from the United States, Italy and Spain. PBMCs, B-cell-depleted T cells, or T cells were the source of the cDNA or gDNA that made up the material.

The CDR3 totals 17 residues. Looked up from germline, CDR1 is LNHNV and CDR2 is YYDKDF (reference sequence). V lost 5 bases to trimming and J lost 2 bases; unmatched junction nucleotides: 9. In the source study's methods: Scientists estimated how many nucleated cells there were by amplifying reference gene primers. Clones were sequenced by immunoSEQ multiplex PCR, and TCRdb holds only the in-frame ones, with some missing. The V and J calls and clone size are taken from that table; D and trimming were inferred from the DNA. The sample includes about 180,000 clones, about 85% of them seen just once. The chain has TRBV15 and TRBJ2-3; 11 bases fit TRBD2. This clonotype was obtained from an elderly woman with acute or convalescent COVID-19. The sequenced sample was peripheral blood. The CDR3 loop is CATSRRLAGLITDTQYF. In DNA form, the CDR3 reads TGTGCCACCAGCCGTCGACTAGCGGGGCTTATCACAGATACGCAGTATTTT.